The entry below describes one T cell receptor (beta chain). Its recognized antigen is unknown. No quality values exist for individual bases; no much larger clone is one base distant. CDR1 is given as WNHNN and CDR2 as SYGVQD, both from the germline V gene (reference sequence). The CDR3 measures 14 amino acids from cysteine to phenylalanine. Only CDR3 DNA remains: 42 bases, in frame from the first base. V was cut back by 3 bases and J by 6 bases, leaving a gap of 12 bases between them. TCRbeta CDR3 regions were amplified from genomic DNA using the immunoSEQ Assay, a bias-controlled multiplex PCR. The published analysis was carried out like this. The number of nucleated cells in each sample was estimated from the amplification of reference gene primers within the assay. To quantify the absolute abundance of each unique TCRbeta CDR3 rearrangement, sequence reads were collapsed and filtered. For each sample, productive Simpson clonality was calculated as the square root of Simpson's diversity index across productive rearrangements. TCRdb holds this immuneACCESS table with in-frame rearrangements only. Some clones are missing; in checked studies, unresolved V genes explain under half, and the rest has no known cause. The V and J calls and clone size come from that table; D and trimming were worked out from the DNA. Here the sample has 55,000 to 90,000 clones; 85% occur a single time. The ten largest clones capture about 40% of the sample.

Whole blood was collected in K2EDTA tubes by collaborating institutions according to the institutions' own protocols. For TCRbeta analysis, collaborators shipped samples in one of three forms: frozen whole blood, isolated PBMCs, or DNA extracted from either of those sample types. These data come from a study of blood T cell repertoires in COVID-19 (dated by TCRdb to the early 2020s). With regard to the full study: Samples covering the acute and convalescent phases of COVID-19 were provided by collaborators in the United States, Italy and Spain. Samples were obtained from the ongoing ImmuneRACE study (first 160 participants) and from some 1,300 subjects provided by 6 global collaborators. Where available, HLA class I and class II types were obtained from metadata supplied by the sample provider rather than from assay-based typing. A freely available public database, intended as a resource for researchers studying the immune response to SARS-CoV-2, is where the repertoires were released. Subjects who had been exposed to COVID-19, were actively infected with it, or had recovered from it provided the deeply sampled blood TCRbeta repertoires that made up the dataset. A de-identified subject ID, COVID-19 status, age in years and sex were almost always included in the sample metadata. The material from the prospective study consisted of cDNA or gDNA derived from T cells, B-cell-depleted T cells, or PBMCs.

Results and caveats for the whole study, not just this receptor: How much clinical and demographic metadata was included differed by source and by participant, and the metadata was provided uncurated.

The chain couples TRBV10-1 to TRBJ2-1, with TRBD2 tentatively as D gene (5 bases match). This receptor was identified in a woman older than 75 with active or convalescent COVID-19. The sequencing sample was made of peripheral blood. For the CDR3, the sequence is CASSEAGNRNEQFF. At the DNA level, the sequence is TGCGCCAGCAGTGAAGCCGGGAATCGCAATGAGCAGTTCTTC.